This TCR beta chain derives from a study of OX40 agonist ivuxolimab in advanced cancers. Germline values: CDR1 SGHVS, CDR2 FQNEAQ. The length of the CDR3 is 13 residues. Trimming pared 4 bases from V and 6 bases from J, leaving 13 bases between. Assay used: immunoSEQ multiplex PCR; TCRdb lists only in-frame clones, some missing. The sample has 70,000 to 85,000 clones; roughly 80% are singletons. The chain combines TRBV7-8 with TRBJ2-7; the D is unclear. This receptor was identified in an adult with an advanced solid tumor such as melanoma, head and neck, liver or kidney cancer. The sequencing used CD4+ or CD8+ T cells sorted from blood, collected in a trial of the OX40 agonist ivuxolimab. The CDR3 DNA reads as TGTGCCAGCAGCTCGAGACCCCGAGGCGAGCAGTACTTC. Its protein is CASSSRPRGEQYF.